A selection of T cell receptor beta chains follows, all from one sample in a study of T cell responses to AZD1222 COVID-19 vaccine. Profiled with immunoSEQ multiplex PCR; TCRdb holds only in-frame clones, not every one. The sample carries some 150,000 clones, approximately 93% recorded once. Sequencing used peripheral blood, obtained on day 0 of MenACWY control vaccination. The receptors derive from an adult in good health. The CDR3 runs from the conserved cysteine through the conserved F or W. D genes are given only for firm matches. Not all rows give a size; the values are once, few, many and, for expanded clones, a class.

v_gene	abundance	d_gene	j_gene	len	CDR3aa	CDR3nt
TRBV4-2	NA	TRBD2	TRBJ2-5	13	CASSQLAEETQYF	TGTGCCAGCAGCCAGCTAGCGGAAGAGACCCAGTACTTC
TRBV6-5	NA	NA	TRBJ2-3	14	CASARQPGRDTQYF	TGTGCCAGCGCACGACAGCCGGGGAGAGATACGCAGTATTTT
TRBV5-6	NA	TRBD2	TRBJ2-3	15	CASSSSGRGTDTQYF	TGTGCCAGCAGCTCTAGCGGGAGGGGAACAGATACGCAGTATTTT
TRBV5-8	NA	NA	TRBJ1-1	15	CASSFPSGVNTEAFF	TGTGCCAGCAGCTTCCCCAGCGGGGTTAACACTGAAGCTTTCTTT
TRBV7-6	NA	NA	TRBJ2-3	14	CASSLGTRTDTQYF	TGTGCCAGCAGCCTCGGGACCAGAACAGATACGCAGTATTTT
TRBV2	NA	NA	TRBJ1-5	15	CASRRRGLGNQPQHF	TGTGCCAGCAGGAGAAGGGGCCTGGGGAATCAGCCCCAGCATTTT
TRBV19	NA	NA	TRBJ2-5	13	CASSGPWEETQYF	TGTGCCAGTAGCGGCCCATGGGAAGAGACCCAGTACTTC
TRBV28	NA	NA	TRBJ1-2	17	CASSYLRPRKLDYGYTF	TGTGCCAGCAGTTATTTGAGACCGCGAAAGTTGGACTATGGCTACACCTTC
TRBV28	NA	TRBD2	TRBJ2-1	14	CASWGSGSGNEQFF	TGTGCCAGCTGGGGTAGCGGGAGTGGCAATGAGCAGTTCTTC
TRBV4-3	NA	NA	TRBJ2-1	19	CASSQGGGGTLAVYNEQFF	TGCGCCAGCAGCCAAGGAGGAGGGGGGACCTTGGCCGTGTACAATGAGCAGTTCTTC
TRBV5-1	NA	TRBD1	TRBJ2-7	14	CASSTGQGKGEQYF	TGCGCCAGCAGCACGGGACAGGGGAAGGGCGAGCAGTACTTC
TRBV5-5	NA	TRBD1	TRBJ1-1	15	CASSAGQGTDTEAFF	TGTGCCAGCAGCGCTGGACAGGGAACGGACACTGAAGCTTTCTTT
TRBV27	NA	TRBD1	TRBJ1-1	13	CASKLDRDTEAFF	TGTGCCAGCAAACTTGACAGGGACACTGAAGCTTTCTTT
TRBV11-2	NA	TRBD2	TRBJ2-2	15	CASSLLAGYTGELFF	TGTGCCAGCAGCCTACTAGCGGGATACACCGGGGAGCTGTTTTTT
TRBV19	NA	NA	TRBJ1-1	15	CASSMSDWGLTEAFF	TGTGCCAGTAGTATGTCGGATTGGGGCCTCACTGAAGCTTTCTTT
TRBV7-8	NA	NA	TRBJ1-2	14	CASSSVGLFYGYTF	TGTGCCAGCAGCTCTGTGGGTCTTTTCTATGGCTACACCTTC
TRBV15	NA	NA	TRBJ2-1	12	CATSRGTGEQFF	TGTGCCACCAGCAGAGGCACAGGGGAGCAGTTCTTC
TRBV24-1	NA	NA	TRBJ1-2	14	CATSDLTKNYGYTF	TGTGCCACCAGTGACCTGACAAAGAACTATGGCTACACCTTC
TRBV7-3	NA	TRBD2	TRBJ2-1	14	CATRTGEGPHEQFF	TGTGCAACCAGGACGGGGGAGGGCCCCCATGAGCAGTTCTTC
TRBV10-3	NA	NA	TRBJ1-5	13	CAITGDINQPQHF	TGTGCCATCACAGGGGATATCAATCAGCCCCAGCATTTT
TRBV2	NA	NA	TRBJ1-1	13	CASILEVNTEAFF	TGTGCCAGTATATTAGAGGTGAACACTGAAGCTTTCTTT
TRBV7-9	once	NA	TRBJ1-3	14	CASSSTGSGNTIYF	TGTGCCAGCAGCTCAACGGGTTCCGGAAACACCATATATTTT
TRBV9	NA	NA	TRBJ2-1	17	CASSSRYGARSYNEQFF	TGTGCCAGCAGCAGTCGATATGGGGCCCGTTCCTACAATGAGCAGTTCTTC
TRBV13	NA	NA	TRBJ2-3	18	CASSSPLPLARSTDTQYF	TGTGCCAGCAGCTCGCCCCTCCCCCTAGCGAGGAGCACAGATACGCAGTATTTT
TRBV4-1	once	NA	TRBJ2-1	17	CASSQDAGPFTYNEQFF	TGCGCCAGCAGCCAAGATGCAGGGCCCTTTACCTACAATGAGCAGTTCTTC
TRBV27	NA	NA	TRBJ2-4	15	CASSLGGIHENIQYF	TGTGCCAGCAGTTTAGGTGGGATCCACGAAAACATTCAGTACTTC
TRBV7-9	NA	NA	TRBJ2-6	17	CASSPLGAEPGANVLTF	TGTGCCAGCAGCCCCCTGGGTGCCGAACCTGGGGCCAACGTCCTGACTTTC
TRBV5-4	NA	TRBD2	TRBJ2-5	15	CASHGGGARGETQYF	TGTGCCAGCCACGGGGGAGGGGCCAGAGGGGAGACCCAGTACTTC
TRBV7-2	NA	TRBD1	TRBJ2-7	14	CASSPTGFRYEQYF	TGTGCCAGCAGCCCGACAGGGTTTCGCTACGAGCAGTACTTC
TRBV6-6	NA	TRBD1	TRBJ1-2	14	CATGTTGQGNGYTF	TGTGCCACTGGGACCACGGGACAGGGGAATGGCTACACCTTC
TRBV19	NA	NA	TRBJ1-6	15	CASSIGTGGDSPLHF	TGTGCCAGTAGTATAGGGACTGGAGGGGATTCACCCCTCCACTTT
TRBV3-1/TRBV3-2	NA	NA	TRBJ2-7	14	CASSPTRRDYEQYF	TGTGCCAGCAGCCCCACGAGACGCGACTACGAGCAGTACTTC
TRBV10-3	NA	NA	TRBJ2-1	12	CAISVADNEQFF	TGTGCCATCAGTGTAGCAGATAATGAGCAGTTCTTC
TRBV19	NA	TRBD1	TRBJ1-5	17	CASSILMGQPQKQPQHF	TGTGCCAGTAGTATATTAATGGGACAGCCACAAAAGCAGCCCCAGCATTTT
TRBV9	NA	TRBD2	TRBJ2-3	19	CASSVVWPRGRSSTDTQYF	TGTGCCAGCAGCGTAGTTTGGCCCCGCGGGAGGTCGAGTACAGATACGCAGTATTTT
TRBV27	once	NA	TRBJ2-3	15	CASSLGPGVGYTQYF	TGTGCCAGCAGTTTAGGGCCGGGAGTAGGGTATACGCAGTATTTT
TRBV5-1	NA	NA	TRBJ2-5	15	CASSRRAANQETQYF	TGCGCCAGCAGCCGTCGGGCAGCCAACCAAGAGACCCAGTACTTC
TRBV5-1	NA	NA	TRBJ1-1	14	CASSLGAMNTEAFF	TGCGCCAGCAGCTTAGGCGCCATGAACACTGAAGCTTTCTTT
TRBV27	NA	TRBD1	TRBJ2-7	11	CASRQRQGPYF	TGTGCCAGCAGGCAGAGACAGGGGCCGTACTTC
TRBV27	NA	TRBD1	TRBJ1-2	14	CASSFRPGGQSYTF	TGTGCCAGCAGTTTTAGGCCAGGGGGTCAGAGCTACACCTTC